This entry lists 21 T cell receptor beta chains sequenced from one sample in a study of cytomegalovirus exposure and HLA in healthy donors. 60 Vbeta and 13 Jbeta primers were used in PCR. TCRdb keeps only in-frame clones here, not all; method: immunoSEQ multiplex PCR. The sample records about 80,000 clones, 65% to 85% being singletons. Input material: PBMCs. All receptors derive from a woman in her thirties or forties in good health and CMV-seropositive.

The chain joins TRBV19 to TRBJ1-4; D may be TRBD1 (5 bases). Trimming removed 9 bases at V and 4 bases at J, with 18 bases between. CDR3 length: 15 residues. Germline assignment: CDR1 LNHDA and CDR2 SQIVND (reference sequence). The CDR3 bases are TGTGCCAGCTCGATTAGCGGGGCGGATAATGAAAAACTGTTTTTT. Its translation is CASSISGADNEKLFF.

The CDR3 reads CASSSTGGNEQFF. The DNA for the CDR3 is TGTGCCAGCAGCTCAACGGGTGGCAATGAGCAGTTCTTC. The V and J genes are TRBV5-6 and TRBJ2-1; D remains ambiguous. This CDR3 region has 13 residues. The ends were cut back, 3 bases at V and 6 bases at J, with 10 bases in the middle. Germline-derived CDR1 and CDR2 are SGHDT and YYEEEE.

This clone is a singleton in its sample. The CDR3 DNA sequence: TGTGCCAGCAGCTTAGAACAGGGGGCCCCTAATGAAAAACTGTTTTTT. Residues: CASSLEQGAPNEKLFF. This chain links TRBV7-6 with TRBJ1-4, with TRBD1 identical over 9 bases. The CDR3 extends over 16 amino acids. Germline V gives CDR1 SGHVS, CDR2 FNYEAQ. V was pared by 1 base and J by 3 bases, with 3 bases of the junction left unmatched.

The CDR3 DNA sequence: TGTGCCAGCAGTTTGTCCCTAGCGGGAGAATTCGATGAGCAGTTCTTC. The encoded protein is CASSLSLAGEFDEQFF. The rearrangement joins TRBV9 to TRBJ2-1; 10 positions match TRBD2. With 5 bases clipped from V and 8 bases from J, the junction kept 13 bases outside the gene matches. The CDR3 runs to 16 residues. Germline CDR1 reads SGDLS; CDR2 reads YYNGEE. The full variable domain, with the rest looked up from reference TRBV9 and TRBJ2-1, is DSGVTQTPKHLITATGQRVTLRCSPRSGDLSVYWYQQSLDQGLQFLIQYYNGEERAKGNILERFSAQQFPDLHSELNLSSLELGDSALYFCASSLSLAGEFDEQFFGPGTRLTVL.

This clone was seen a handful of times. The CDR3 is CASSEERQAIGSPLHF. DNA for the CDR3: TGTGCCAGCAGTGAAGAGCGGCAGGCAATTGGATCACCCCTCCACTTT. The chain combines TRBV6-1 with TRBJ1-6; D remains ambiguous. Germline CDR1 reads MNHNS; CDR2 reads SASEGT. The V and J ends lost 1 base and 10 bases respectively, with 17 bases between them. This CDR3 is 16 amino acids long.

This chain uses TRBV5-6 with TRBJ2-7; D remains unclear. CDR3 length: 14 amino acids. The V end was cut by 2 bases, the J end by 0 bases, with 9 bases between. Germline CDR1 reads SGHDT; CDR2 reads YYEEEE. CDR3 region: CASSLSRASYEQYF. The CDR3 DNA sequence: TGTGCCAGCAGCTTATCTAGAGCCTCCTACGAGCAGTACTTC.

This rearrangement joins TRBV4-2 to TRBJ2-1, with D unclear. CDR3 length equals 16 residues. V was trimmed by 1 base and J by 2 bases, leaving 12 bases between them. Germline CDR1 is LGHNA and CDR2 is YNFKEQ. CDR3 nucleotides: TGTGCCAGCAGCCAAGGTTCAGGTCTCCCCTACAATGAGCAGTTCTTC. Protein: CASSQGSGLPYNEQFF.

The chain is built from TRBV5-1 and TRBJ1-1; 11 bases match TRBD1. The CDR3 contains 13 residues. In germline, CDR1 is SGHRS, CDR2 YFSETQ. The V segment lost 6 bases and the J segment 8 bases; nucleotides outside the gene matches: 6. DNA for the CDR3: TGCGCCAGCAAAAGGACAGGGGGCTCCGAAGCTTTCTTT. Its protein is CASKRTGGSEAFF. Using reference TRBV5-1 and TRBJ1-1 for the parts outside the CDR3, the full variable domain is KAGVTQTPRYLIKTRGQQVTLSCSPISGHRSVSWYQQTPGQGLQFLFEYFSETQRNKGNFPGRFSGRQFSNSRSEMNVSTLELGDSALYLCASKRTGGSEAFFGQGTRLTVV.

V gene TRBV27 combines with J gene TRBJ2-1; TRBD2 is a possible D gene (6 bases). CDR1 and CDR2 (germline): MNHEY, SMNVEV (reference sequence). With 7 bases removed from V and 6 bases from J, the gap between germline ends came to 16 bases. CDR3 length: 14 residues. In DNA form, the CDR3 reads TGTGCCAGCACCCACCCCGGGACTCTCAATGAGCAGTTCTTC. Amino acids: CASTHPGTLNEQFF.

This chain joins TRBV2 and TRBJ2-5; D is unclear. Germline values: CDR1 SNHLY, CDR2 FYNNEI. With 8 bases removed from V and 7 bases from J, the gap between germline ends came to 14 bases. This CDR3 region has 12 residues. The CDR3 DNA sequence: TGTGCCAGCTCCACGCAACCCGGGACCCAGTACTTC. Translated, it gives CASSTQPGTQYF.

The gene calls are TRBV6-1 and TRBJ1-1, with D maybe TRBD1 (6 bases). CDR3 length equals 12 residues. Germline V gives CDR1 MNHNS, CDR2 SASEGT. The V end lost 5 bases, the J end lost 4 bases, and 8 bases lay between the germline ends. This CDR3 reads CASSFRGTEAFF. DNA of the CDR3: TGTGCCAGCAGTTTCAGGGGCACTGAAGCTTTCTTT.

This sequence joins TRBV5-1 and TRBJ2-5; D might be TRBD2 (6 bases). CDR3 length equals 14 residues. The V and J ends lost 4 bases and 3 bases respectively, with 13 bases between them. In germline, CDR1 is SGHRS, CDR2 YFSETQ. CDR3 sequence (DNA): TGCGCCAGCAGCCGGCTGGGGGGAAAAGAGACCCAGTACTTC. Translated: CASSRLGGKETQYF.

V usage is TRBV5-1 and J usage is TRBJ1-1, with 10 nucleotides matching TRBD1. The CDR3 sequence is 16 residues long. With 4 bases clipped from V and 0 bases from J, the junction kept 6 bases outside the gene matches. Germline assignment: CDR1 SGHRS and CDR2 YFSETQ. The CDR3 region is CASSNGQGVVNTEAFF. In nucleotides, the CDR3 is TGCGCCAGCAGCAACGGACAGGGGGTCGTGAACACTGAAGCTTTCTTT.

This sequence joins TRBV4-1 and TRBJ1-6; a weak D match, TRBD1 (6 bases). The CDR3 is 19 residues long. V lost 0 bases, J lost 5 bases, and 20 bases lay in between. Germline-derived CDR1 and CDR2 are MGHRA and YSYEKL. This CDR3 is CASSQDDGSAGGHNSPLHF. In DNA form, the CDR3 reads TGCGCCAGCAGCCAAGATGACGGTTCGGCGGGGGGCCATAATTCACCCCTCCACTTT.

This clone was counted only a few times. The genes are TRBV6-5 and TRBJ1-2; TRBD1 aligns across 7 bases. J lost 7 bases, V lost 10 bases, and 9 bases had no gene match. The germline gives CDR1 MNHEY, CDR2 SVGAGI. The CDR3 is made up of 12 amino acids. CDR3 nucleotide sequence: TGTGCCACCCTAACAGGGGAAGGTGGCTACACCTTC. Its protein is CATLTGEGGYTF.

The chain couples TRBV18 to TRBJ2-5; D not resolved. The germline CDR1 and CDR2 sequences are KGHSH and LQKENI. The V and J ends lost 6 bases and 2 bases respectively, with 10 bases between them. The CDR3 is 13 amino acids. This CDR3 reads CASSPALQETQYF. CDR3 coding DNA: TGTGCCAGCTCCCCAGCACTACAAGAGACCCAGTACTTC. The variable domain in full, with the rest retrieved from reference TRBV18 and TRBJ2-5, is NAGVMQNPRHLVRRRGQEARLRCSPMKGHSHVYWYRQLPEEGLKFMVYLQKENIIDESGMPKERFSAEFPKEGPSILRIQQVVRGDSAAYFCASSPALQETQYFGPGTRLLVL.

V usage is TRBV6-1 and J usage is TRBJ2-3; 9 nucleotides line up with TRBD2. Germline CDR1 reads MNHNS; CDR2 reads SASEGT. The CDR3 totals 15 residues. J gave up 2 bases and V 4 bases, and 4 bases lay outside the gene matches. CDR3 nucleotides: TGTGCCAGCAGTGGAGTAGCGGGGGCCACAGATACGCAGTATTTT. Translating gives CASSGVAGATDTQYF.

This chain joins TRBV6-5 and TRBJ1-2, with no clear D. The CDR3 extends over 11 amino acids. V was cut by 6 bases and J by 4 bases, with 6 bases left in between. Germline values: CDR1 MNHEY, CDR2 SVGAGI. The CDR3 is CASRALYGYTF. The CDR3 bases are TGTGCCAGCAGGGCCCTCTATGGCTACACCTTC.

V usage is TRBV6-1 and J usage is TRBJ2-5, with D perhaps TRBD2 (6 bases). V was trimmed by 9 bases and J by 3 bases, leaving 11 bases between them. The CDR3 sequence is 12 residues long. CDR1 MNHNS and CDR2 SASEGT come from the germline V gene. In DNA, the CDR3 is TGTGCCAGTAATAGCGGAAAAGAGACCCAGTACTTC. Amino acid sequence: CASNSGKETQYF.

The gene calls are TRBV6-1 and TRBJ2-3, with TRBD2 as a possible D gene (5 bases). The CDR3 is 15 residues long. Trimming took off 3 bases at V and 0 bases at J, with 10 bases between the two ends. Per germline, CDR1 MNHNS and CDR2 SASEGT. This CDR3 reads CASSERSGSTDTQYF. CDR3 in DNA: TGTGCCAGCAGTGAGCGAAGCGGAAGCACAGATACGCAGTATTTT.

The chain carries TRBV13 and TRBJ1-2; weak D call: TRBD1 (5 bases). Trimming shortened V by 3 bases and J by 3 bases, and 14 bases separated the two germline ends. Germline V gene lookup returns CDR1 PRHDT and CDR2 FYEKMQ (reference sequence). The CDR3 loop spans 15 amino acids. This CDR3 reads CASSFEIRGDYGYTF. CDR3 in DNA: TGTGCCAGCAGCTTCGAAATAAGGGGCGACTATGGCTACACCTTC. Together with reference TRBV13 and TRBJ1-2, the CDR3 gives the full variable domain: AAGVIQSPRHLIKEKRETATLKCYPIPRHDTVYWYQQGPGQDPQFLISFYEKMQSDKGSIPDRFSAQQFSDYHSELNMSSLELGDSALYFCASSFEIRGDYGYTFGSGTRLTVV.